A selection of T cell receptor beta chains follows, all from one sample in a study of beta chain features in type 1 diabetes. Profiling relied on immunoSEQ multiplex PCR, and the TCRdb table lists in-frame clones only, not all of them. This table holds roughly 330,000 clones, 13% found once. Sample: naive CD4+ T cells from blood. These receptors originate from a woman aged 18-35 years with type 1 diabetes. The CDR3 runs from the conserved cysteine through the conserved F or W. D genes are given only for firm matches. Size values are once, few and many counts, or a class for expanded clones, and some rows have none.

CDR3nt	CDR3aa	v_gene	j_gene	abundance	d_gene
TGCGCCAGCAGGCCGGGACAGGGGGACGAGCAGTACTTC	CASRPGQGDEQYF	TRBV5-1	TRBJ2-7	-	TRBD1
TGTGCCAGCAGCTCCGCTCTGGCGGGAGGACACAATGAGCAGTTCTTC	CASSSALAGGHNEQFF	TRBV5-4	TRBJ2-1	-	TRBD2
TGCGCCAGCAGCCAAGATACTCCAGGGGGTGTACGAAAAGCTTTCTTT	CASSQDTPGGVRKAFF	TRBV4-3	TRBJ1-1	-	TRBD1
TGTGCCAGCAGTCCAGGACAGGGAAAATCGCGGGACACTGAAGCTTTCTTT	CASSPGQGKSRDTEAFF	TRBV25-1	TRBJ1-1	few	TRBD1
TGTGCCAGCAGGGAGTCAAGGGACAGGGTAGACAATGAGCAGTTCTTC	CASRESRDRVDNEQFF	TRBV2	TRBJ2-1	-	TRBD1
TGCGCCAGCAGCTTGTTCGGGGGAGGTACAGATACGCAGTATTTT	CASSLFGGGTDTQYF	TRBV5-1	TRBJ2-3	-	-
TGTGCCAGCAGCTCCCCTGGAGCGGGACAAGCTTTCTTT	CASSSPGAGQAFF	TRBV5-4	TRBJ1-1	-	-
TGTGCCACGGGGACTAGCGGGTCTCAAGAGACCCAGTACTTC	CATGTSGSQETQYF	TRBV10-3	TRBJ2-5	few	TRBD2
TGTGCCAGCACCCTACTAGGACGGGGCACAGATACGCAGTATTTT	CASTLLGRGTDTQYF	TRBV9	TRBJ2-3	few	-
TGTGCCAGCAGCTTAGTGTGGCGACTAGCGGGGGACCCTCCCGAGCAGTACTTC	CASSLVWRLAGDPPEQYF	TRBV7-9	TRBJ2-7	-	TRBD2
TGCAGCCCGGACAGGGACTATGGCTACACCTTC	CSPDRDYGYTF	TRBV20-1	TRBJ1-2	few	TRBD1
TGTGCCAGCAGTCTCCGGGACAGTAGCAATCAGCCCCAGCATTTT	CASSLRDSSNQPQHF	TRBV6-1	TRBJ1-5	-	TRBD1
TGTGCCAGCAGCTTAGGACAGGGGGCTCGAGAGCAGTTCTTC	CASSLGQGAREQFF	TRBV7-2	TRBJ2-1	-	TRBD1
TGTGCCAGCAGTTTATCGGGGCAGGGGGCTGGGGGCTACACCTTC	CASSLSGQGAGGYTF	TRBV28	TRBJ1-2	-	TRBD1
TGTGCCAGCAGTGTTCGGACAGGGACTAAAGCTTTCTTT	CASSVRTGTKAFF	TRBV25-1	TRBJ1-1	-	TRBD1
TGTGCCAGCAGCGCCGGGTACACTGAAGCTTTCTTT	CASSAGYTEAFF	TRBV28	TRBJ1-1	few	-
TGTGCCAGCAGCCGGGGACTCTTCATTGAGCAGTTCTTC	CASSRGLFIEQFF	TRBV28	TRBJ2-1	few	-
TGTGCCAGCAGCAGCCAGCTAGCGGGATTCACAGATACGCAGTATTTT	CASSSQLAGFTDTQYF	TRBV7-2	TRBJ2-3	-	TRBD2
TGTGCCTGGAGGACTAGCGGGAGTTCGGGCGAGCAGTACTTC	CAWRTSGSSGEQYF	TRBV30	TRBJ2-7	few	TRBD2
TGTGCCTGGAGTTACACGAGGGATGAGCAGTTCTTC	CAWSYTRDEQFF	TRBV30	TRBJ2-1	-	-
TGTGCCACCGCCAGACTAGCGGGAGGAGCCGATACGCAGTATTTT	CATARLAGGADTQYF	TRBV15	TRBJ2-3	-	TRBD2
TGTGCCAGCAGCACCCTAGGGGCGGCCCTCACAGATACGCAGTATTTT	CASSTLGAALTDTQYF	TRBV5-4	TRBJ2-3	-	-
TGCGCCAGCAGCCCAGATCAGTCAGGGGCCCTTATCTACAATGAGCAGTTCTTC	CASSPDQSGALIYNEQFF	TRBV4-3	TRBJ2-1	few	-
TGCAGCGGGAACAGGGGCAGGGCAGATACGCAGTATTTT	CSGNRGRADTQYF	TRBV29-1	TRBJ2-3	-	TRBD1
TGTGCCAGCACGGAGTGGGGGGGGATAAACACCGGGGAGCTGTTTTTT	CASTEWGGINTGELFF	TRBV28	TRBJ2-2	-	TRBD2
TGCAGCGTTGAAGATGCAGGGGGCGCGCCTCAGTTCTTC	CSVEDAGGAPQFF	TRBV29-1	TRBJ2-1	few	TRBD1
TGTGCCAGCAAAGGCAGGGTAACTCAGCCCCAGCATTTT	CASKGRVTQPQHF	TRBV2	TRBJ1-5	few	-
TGTGCCAGCAGTTCGGTAGGGGCCAACGTCCTGACTTTC	CASSSVGANVLTF	TRBV6-5	TRBJ2-6	-	-
TGTGCCAGCAGTAAAGCTAGCGGAGTCACCTACAATGAGCAGTTCTTC	CASSKASGVTYNEQFF	TRBV6-1	TRBJ2-1	-	TRBD2
TGTGCCAGCAGCTTCGCGGAGACCCAGTACTTC	CASSFAETQYF	TRBV7-2	TRBJ2-5	few	-
TGTGCCTGGGCTTTGACAGTTCAAGAGACCCAGTACTTC	CAWALTVQETQYF	TRBV30	TRBJ2-5	few	-
TGCGCCAGCAGCCACCCCGCGTATGGCTACACCTTC	CASSHPAYGYTF	TRBV10-1	TRBJ1-2	few	-
TGTGCCAGCTCACCACGAGAGGACTATGGCTACACCTTC	CASSPREDYGYTF	TRBV18	TRBJ1-2	-	-
TGTGCCAGCAGTGACAGGGAAGGTGAAAAACTGTTTTTT	CASSDREGEKLFF	TRBV2	TRBJ1-4	-	-
TGTGCCAGCAGTTACAACAGGGTGGCTAATGAAAAACTGTTTTTT	CASSYNRVANEKLFF	TRBV6-5	TRBJ1-4	few	-
TGCAGTGCTTCTAGTAGGAATGAGCAGTTCTTC	CSASSRNEQFF	TRBV20-1	TRBJ2-1	few	-
TGCAGCGTTGCCCCGGCGGTAGATACGCAGTATTTT	CSVAPAVDTQYF	TRBV29-1	TRBJ2-3	-	-
TGTGCCAGCAGCTGGGGGGGGCAGGTAGCTGGAAACACCATATATTTT	CASSWGGQVAGNTIYF	TRBV5-4	TRBJ1-3	few	-
TGTGCCAGCAGCCTTGATATGTCGGGGTACAATGAGCAGTTCTTC	CASSLDMSGYNEQFF	TRBV7-9	TRBJ2-1	-	-
TGTGCCAGCAGCCCCGGGACAGGGGCTTCCAACTATGGCTACACCTTC	CASSPGTGASNYGYTF	TRBV7-2	TRBJ1-2	-	TRBD1
TGTGCCAGCAGTGGGAGCAGGGGCAATCAGCCCCAGCATTTT	CASSGSRGNQPQHF	TRBV2	TRBJ1-5	few	-